A selection of T cell receptor beta chains follows, all from one sample in a study of vaccination effects on CD4 cells after COVID-19. The repertoire was sequenced with immunoSEQ multiplex PCR; TCRdb's copy has only in-frame clones and lacks some. The sample contains 25,000 to 30,000 clones, around 85% of which appear only once. These receptors have no identified antigens. Sequencing used CD4+ T cells from PBMCs cultured with SARS-CoV-2 spike peptides, obtained after COVID-19 vaccination. The receptors were gathered from a human donor who received a COVID-19 vaccine. Some clones in this sample may be carry-over from other donors' samples. Each CDR3 is given with its conserved first and last residue. A D gene is named only where the DNA matches it firmly. Not all rows give a size; the values are once, few, many and, for expanded clones, a class.

>TRBV24-1|-|TRBJ1-2|few
CATQAGPNANYGYTF
TGTGCCACCCAAGCCGGGCCGAATGCTAACTATGGCTACACCTTC
>TRBV6-2/TRBV6-3|-|TRBJ1-5|once
CASSGGGGGNQPQHF
TGTGCCAGCAGTGGCGGGGGGGGAGGCAATCAGCCCCAGCATTTT
>TRBV27|TRBD1|TRBJ2-2|-
CASSLSPGQGAIGELFF
TGTGCCAGCAGTTTATCCCCGGGACAGGGGGCGATCGGGGAGCTGTTTTTT
>TRBV29-1|-|TRBJ1-1|-
CSVEATHPGGEAFF
TGCAGCGTTGAAGCTACACACCCAGGAGGAGAAGCTTTCTTT
>TRBV29-1|TRBD1|TRBJ1-3|-
CSVLTGSGNTIYF
TGCAGCGTACTGACAGGGTCTGGAAACACCATATATTTT
>TRBV6-5|-|TRBJ1-5|-
CASSYSSGEIQHF
TGTGCCAGCAGTTACTCGTCGGGGGAGATCCAGCATTTT
>TRBV18|-|TRBJ1-1|once
CASSPNLEWDTEAFF
TGTGCCAGCTCACCTAACCTCGAATGGGACACTGAAGCTTTCTTT
>TRBV12-3/TRBV12-4|TRBD1|TRBJ2-2|-
CAGGQGTGELFF
TGTGCCGGAGGACAGGGAACAGGGGAGCTGTTTTTT
>TRBV19|-|TRBJ2-5|-
CASSTGTSTGETQYF
TGTGCCAGTAGTACCGGGACCTCCACCGGGGAGACCCAGTACTTC
>TRBV6-2/TRBV6-3|TRBD2|TRBJ2-1|-
CASRPPGRSGGHNEQFF
TGTGCCAGCAGGCCTCCCGGGAGGAGCGGGGGACACAATGAGCAGTTCTTC
>TRBV9|TRBD1|TRBJ2-1|-
CASRRGTGSYNEQFF
TGTGCCAGCAGGAGAGGGACAGGCTCCTACAATGAGCAGTTCTTC
>TRBV19|-|TRBJ1-2|-
CASSIGAGSYGYTF
TGTGCCAGTAGTATAGGGGCAGGGAGCTATGGCTACACCTTC
>TRBV15|-|TRBJ1-2|-
CATSREQVYGYTF
TGTGCCACCAGCAGAGAACAAGTGTATGGCTACACCTTC
>TRBV5-6|-|TRBJ2-6|-
CASSLAPGGANVLTF
TGTGCCAGCAGCTTGGCCCCGGGTGGGGCCAACGTCCTGACTTTC
>TRBV29-1|-|TRBJ2-5|-
CSVSPTGYQETQYF
TGCAGCGTGTCCCCTACAGGGTACCAAGAGACCCAGTACTTC
>TRBV21-1|-|TRBJ1-4|-
CASSKRFVANEKLFF
TGTGCCAGCAGCAAACGGTTTGTTGCTAATGAAAAACTGTTTTTT
>TRBV5-1|-|TRBJ1-1|-
CASSLAGQNTEAFF
TGCGCCAGCAGCTTGGCCGGACAGAACACTGAAGCTTTCTTT
>TRBV6-5|TRBD2|TRBJ2-1|-
CASSYSSGGYNEQFF
TGTGCCAGCAGTTACTCCTCGGGGGGGTACAATGAGCAGTTCTTC
>TRBV19|-|TRBJ2-1|-
CASSISGPGLTLDNEQFF
TGTGCCAGTAGTATCTCGGGCCCCGGACTTACCCTCGACAATGAGCAGTTCTTC
>TRBV30|-|TRBJ2-6|-
CAWSKKKLSLPQSLGANVLTF
TGTGCCTGGAGTAAGAAAAAACTCAGCCTGCCCCAGTCTCTGGGGGCCAACGTCCTGACTTTC
>TRBV7-9|-|TRBJ2-3|few
CASSPRGGGGGTDTQYF
TGTGCCAGCAGCCCTCGTGGAGGGGGGGGCGGCACAGATACGCAGTATTTT
>TRBV10-1|-|TRBJ2-5|-
CASSEGLGETQYF
TGCGCCAGCAGTGAGGGGTTGGGGGAGACCCAGTACTTC
>TRBV7-9|-|TRBJ1-4|-
CASSLGQGNEKLFF
TGTGCCAGCAGCTTAGGGCAGGGTAATGAAAAACTGTTTTTT
>TRBV9|-|TRBJ2-5|-
CASSAQSQETQYF
TGTGCCAGCAGCGCTCAGAGCCAAGAGACCCAGTACTTC
>TRBV7-7|-|TRBJ2-5|-
CASSFGQRETQYF
TGTGCCAGCAGCTTTGGTCAGCGAGAGACCCAGTACTTC
>TRBV2|TRBD1|TRBJ1-5|-
CASRQGASQPQHF
TGTGCCAGCAGACAGGGGGCGAGTCAGCCCCAGCATTTT
>TRBV2|-|TRBJ1-6|few
CASSVDTGPLHF
TGTGCCAGCAGTGTCGACACCGGGCCCCTCCACTTT
>TRBV11-1|-|TRBJ2-3|once
CASTDGLGDTQYF
TGTGCCAGCACCGACGGACTGGGGGATACGCAGTATTTT
>TRBV7-3|TRBD1|TRBJ2-3|-
CATSKGASSDTQYF
TGTGCCACCTCCAAGGGGGCAAGTTCAGATACGCAGTATTTT
>TRBV5-6|-|TRBJ1-2|-
CASSEDYGYTF
TGTGCCAGCAGCGAGGACTATGGCTACACCTTC
>TRBV19|TRBD1|TRBJ2-5|-
CASRSGGKETQYF
TGTGCCAGTAGGTCAGGGGGCAAAGAGACCCAGTACTTC
>TRBV6-1|-|TRBJ1-5|-
CASSEAPGSSNQPQHF
TGTGCCAGCAGTGAAGCGCCGGGTTCAAGCAATCAGCCCCAGCATTTT